These 21 T cell receptor beta chains came from one sample sequenced in a study of blood T cell repertoires in COVID-19. The protocol was immunoSEQ multiplex PCR, while the TCRdb copy is restricted to in-frame clones and leaves out a portion. The sample consists of 150,000 to 200,000 clones, 85% of them appearing once. The sequenced material came from peripheral blood. The receptors originated from a human donor with acute or convalescent COVID-19. The donor label of this sample is uncertain.

This chain joins TRBV28 and TRBJ1-5; 7 nucleotides align to TRBD1. CDR3 length: 15 residues. CDR1 and CDR2 from the germline V gene are MDHEN and SYDVKM. V was clipped by 4 bases and J by 8 bases; unmatched bases: 11. CDR3 nucleotides: TGTGCCAGCAGTTCCCCCGGGACAGTTTATGAGCCCCAGCATTTT. Translating it yields CASSSPGTVYEPQHF.

The V gene is TRBV6-5, the J gene TRBJ1-5; perhaps TRBD1 as D (6 bases). The CDR3 totals 13 residues. V lost 7 bases and J lost 2, with 9 bases in between. In germline, CDR1 is MNHEY, CDR2 SVGAGI. CDR3 region: CASTSGGNQPQHF. CDR3 sequence (DNA): TGTGCCAGCACCTCAGGGGGCAATCAGCCCCAGCATTTT.

The chain uses TRBV9 and TRBJ1-6; the match to TRBD1 covers 7 bases. CDR3 size: 14 residues. Trimming at V came to 3 bases and at J to 10 bases, leaving 7 bases not matched to a gene. Germline V gene data show CDR1 as SGDLS and CDR2 as YYNGEE. The CDR3 nucleotides read TGTGCCAGCAGCGAGACAGGGCTAAGGTCACCCCTCCACTTT. Its protein is CASSETGLRSPLHF.

The genes are TRBV6-5 and TRBJ1-2; 10 bases align to TRBD1. CDR3 size: 14 residues. With 7 bases clipped from V and 0 bases from J, the junction kept 2 bases outside the gene matches. In germline, CDR1 is MNHEY, CDR2 SVGAGI. CDR3 sequence: CASIGTGANYGYTF. The DNA for the CDR3 is TGTGCCAGCATCGGGACAGGGGCTAACTATGGCTACACCTTC.

The chain carries TRBV6-2 or TRBV6-3 and TRBJ2-1; tentative D call: TRBD2 (5 bases). Germline V CDR1 and CDR2: MNHEY, SVGEGT. CDR3 length: 14 amino acids. The ends were cut back, 6 bases at V and 7 bases at J, with 16 bases in the middle. The CDR3 DNA reads as TGTGCCAGCAGCCCCGGGCAGCCGGGGAATGAGCAGTTCTTC. This translates into CASSPGQPGNEQFF.

The chain recombines TRBV19 with TRBJ1-1, with TRBD1 matching over 11 bases. Germline V gene sequence: CDR1 LNHDA, CDR2 SQIVND (reference sequence). The CDR3 loop spans 14 amino acids. Trimming at V came to 4 bases and at J to 6 bases, leaving 4 bases not matched to a gene. CDR3 nucleotide sequence: TGTGCCAGTAGTACAGGACAGGGGGCCTCTGAAGCTTTCTTT. Translated, it gives CASSTGQGASEAFF.

The rearrangement joins TRBV9 to TRBJ2-3; TRBD1 might be the D (5 bases). Per the germline V gene, CDR1 is SGDLS and CDR2 is YYNGEE. This CDR3 is 13 amino acids long. Trimming took 6 bases from V and 5 from J, leaving 13 bases between them. The CDR3 is CASTYRPEDTQYF. The CDR3 bases are TGTGCCAGCACCTACAGGCCTGAAGATACGCAGTATTTT.

The table lists this clone with a count of one. This chain links TRBV6-1 with TRBJ2-3, with 16 bases identical to TRBD2. The CDR3 runs to 19 residues. In germline, CDR1 is MNHNS, CDR2 SASEGT. V lost 0 bases, J lost 6 bases, and 9 bases stayed unmatched. CDR3: CASSEASWGLAGGLDTQYF. In DNA, the CDR3 is TGTGCCAGCAGTGAAGCATCATGGGGACTAGCGGGGGGGCTCGATACGCAGTATTTT.

The chain links TRBV19 to TRBJ1-6; the D is unclear. This CDR3 contains 15 residues. V lost 4 bases and J lost 9, with 16 bases in between. In germline, CDR1 is LNHDA, CDR2 SQIVND (reference sequence). The CDR3 DNA follows: TGTGCCAGTAGTAGTGGTCTGGGCGACGGTTCACCCCTCCACTTT. This sequence encodes CASSSGLGDGSPLHF. The full variable domain, rest sourced from reference TRBV19 and TRBJ1-6, is DGGITQSPKYLFRKEGQNVTLSCEQNLNHDAMYWYRQDPGQGLRLIYYSQIVNDFQKGDIAEGYSVSREKKESFPLTVTSAQKNPTAFYLCASSSGLGDGSPLHFGNGTRLTVT.

In its sample, this clone was seen a few times. The chain has TRBV4-3 and TRBJ2-2, with 12 bases identical to TRBD2. Germline V gene lookup returns CDR1 LGHNA and CDR2 YSLEER. The CDR3 runs 16 residues. V lost 4 bases and J lost 8; bases outside the gene matches: 8. CDR3 protein: CASSPGLAGLRGELFF. The CDR3 nucleotides read TGCGCCAGCAGCCCCGGACTAGCGGGGCTAAGGGGGGAGCTGTTTTTT.

The chain uses TRBV7-2 and TRBJ2-7; TRBD2 matches at 13 bases. Germline V gene data show CDR1 as SGHTA and CDR2 as FQGNSA. This CDR3 has 15 amino acids. V was pared by 4 bases and J by 7 bases, with 7 bases of the junction left unmatched. CDR3 DNA: TGTGCCAGCAGCTCCTCCGGGACTAGCGGGGTGGAGCAGTACTTC. This gives the protein CASSSSGTSGVEQYF.

The chain uses TRBV27 and TRBJ1-6; 8 nucleotides match TRBD1. The CDR3 loop spans 14 amino acids. V dropped 6 bases and J dropped 10; count of bases not matched to a gene: 8. Per germline, CDR1 MNHEY and CDR2 SMNVEV (reference sequence). This chain's CDR3 is CASRRGQGGSPLHF. CDR3 sequence (DNA): TGTGCCAGCAGAAGAGGACAGGGCGGATCACCCCTCCACTTT.

The V and J genes are TRBV5-1 and TRBJ2-4; TRBD2 matches 9 bases. V was clipped by 3 bases and J by 7 bases; unmatched bases: 5. The CDR3 runs 14 residues. Looked up from germline, CDR1 is SGHRS and CDR2 is YFSETQ. The CDR3 sequence: CASSWRGGQNIQYF. Written as DNA, the CDR3 is TGCGCCAGCAGCTGGCGGGGGGGCCAGAACATTCAGTACTTC.

There are a few counts of this clone. The chain employs TRBV25-1 and TRBJ2-3, with 9 bases matching TRBD2. The length of the CDR3 is 18 residues. The germline gives CDR1 MGHDK, CDR2 SYGVNS. V lost 1 base, J lost 4 bases, and 12 bases stayed unmatched. The CDR3 DNA sequence: TGTGCCAGCAGTGAATTGGGGCGGGGGGGCCAAGATTCAGATACGCAGTATTTT. It yields the protein CASSELGRGGQDSDTQYF.

In this sample, this clone turned up a few times. The DNA for the CDR3 is TGTGCCAGCAGCCAACTAGCGGGGGACATTCAGTACTTC. It codes for CASSQLAGDIQYF. V usage is TRBV3-1 (or the pseudogene TRBV3-2) and J usage is TRBJ2-4; 10 bases align to TRBD2. With 2 bases clipped from V and 8 bases from J, the junction kept 0 bases outside the gene matches. This CDR3 spans 13 amino acids. CDR1 LGHDT and CDR2 YNNKEL come from the germline V gene (reference sequence).

The V and J genes are TRBV28 and TRBJ2-3, with 9 bases lining up with TRBD1. V was clipped by 9 bases and J by 4 bases; unmatched bases: 11. CDR1 and CDR2 (germline): MDHEN, SYDVKM. This CDR3 is built from 15 residues. The CDR3 here is CASYQSGQGADTQYF. CDR3 bases: TGTGCCAGTTATCAGTCGGGACAGGGTGCAGATACGCAGTATTTT.

This clone has just a few counts. The chain couples TRBV7-9 to TRBJ1-5, with 8 bases matching TRBD1. Trimming took 4 bases from V and 2 from J; bases not matched to a gene: 7. Per the germline V gene, CDR1 is SEHNR and CDR2 is FQNEAQ (reference sequence). There are 16 residues in the CDR3. CDR3 loop: CASSSQGQGGNQPQHF. For the CDR3, the DNA is TGTGCCAGCAGCTCCCAAGGACAGGGCGGCAATCAGCCCCAGCATTTT.

The chain joins TRBV4-1 to TRBJ1-5; 8 bases map to TRBD1. The trim removed 1 base at V and 9 bases at J, leaving 17 bases unmatched. The germline V gene has CDR1 MGHRA and CDR2 YSYEKL. CDR3 size: 18 residues. In nucleotides, the CDR3 is TGCGCCAGCAGCCAAGCCCCCGGGACAGGTCCCTTCTCTGGGCCCCAGCATTTT. Translation gives CASSQAPGTGPFSGPQHF.

This chain links TRBV6-1 with TRBJ2-7, with TRBD1 matching over 7 bases. Losses at the gene ends were 1 base for V and 2 bases for J; bases not matched to a gene: 5. The CDR3 is 15 residues long. Germline V gives CDR1 MNHNS, CDR2 SASEGT. The CDR3 DNA reads TGTGCCAGCAGTGAAGAAGGAAGGGGGCCCTACGAGCAGTACTTC. Its protein product is CASSEEGRGPYEQYF.

This chain joins TRBV10-1 and TRBJ2-2, with TRBD1 matching over 10 bases. Germline V CDR1 and CDR2: WNHNN, SYGVQD (reference sequence). V lost 4 bases to trimming and J lost 5 bases; unmatched junction nucleotides: 10. There are 17 residues in the CDR3. Written as DNA, the CDR3 is TGCGCCAGCAGTGCCTCCCCCGGACAGGGGGGAACCGGGGAGCTGTTTTTT. It encodes CASSASPGQGGTGELFF.

This sequence joins TRBV18 and TRBJ2-5; D might be TRBD1 (6 bases). Germline lookup yields CDR1 KGHSH and CDR2 LQKENI. CDR3 length equals 12 residues. V lost 8 bases and J lost 6, with 13 bases in between. The DNA of the CDR3 is TGTGCCAGCGCCCTGCAGGGGCAGACCCAGTACTTC. Protein product: CASALQGQTQYF.